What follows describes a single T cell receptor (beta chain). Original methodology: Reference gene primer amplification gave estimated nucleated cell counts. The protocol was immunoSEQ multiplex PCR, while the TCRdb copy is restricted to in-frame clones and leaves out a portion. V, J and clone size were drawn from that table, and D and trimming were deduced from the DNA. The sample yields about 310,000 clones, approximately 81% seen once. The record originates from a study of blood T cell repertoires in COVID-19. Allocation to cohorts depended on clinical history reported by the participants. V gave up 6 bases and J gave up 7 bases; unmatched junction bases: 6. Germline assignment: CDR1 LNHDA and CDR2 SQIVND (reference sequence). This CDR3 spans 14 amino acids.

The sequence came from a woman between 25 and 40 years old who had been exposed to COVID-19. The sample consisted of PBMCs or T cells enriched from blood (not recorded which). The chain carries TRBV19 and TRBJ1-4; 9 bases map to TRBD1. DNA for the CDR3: TGTGCCAGTAGGAGACAGGGGGACAGTGAAAAACTGTTTTTT. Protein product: CASRRQGDSEKLFF.